The 4 T cell receptor beta chains reported below all come from one sample, sequenced in a study of molecular identifiers for immune sequencing clone quantification. One entry per CDR3 protein results from TCRdb running MiXCR on the PCR reads. The sample holds about 100,000 distinct CDR3 sequences, 30% to 35% seen once. The specimen was naive CD8+ T cells from blood, with Jurkat cell RNA spiked in. Subset given: FACS-sorted CD8+CD4-CCR7+CD45RA+ naive T cells. The source of these receptors is a human donor in good health. Some libraries in this study had Jurkat cell RNA spiked in.

This clonotype was recorded a few times. V usage is TRBV9 and J usage is TRBJ2-7; tentatively, D is TRBD2 (6 bases). The germline V gene has CDR1 SGDLS and CDR2 YYNGEE. Trimming took 0 bases from V and 1 from J, leaving 8 bases between them. The CDR3 contains 14 residues. The CDR3 loop reads CASSVAGESYEQYF. CDR3 in DNA: TGTGCCAGCAGCGTAGCGGGAGAGTCCTACGAGCAGTACTTC. The full variable domain, in which reference TRBV9 and TRBJ2-7 provide the parts outside the CDR3, is DSGVTQTPKHLITATGQRVTLRCSPRSGDLSVYWYQQSLDQGLQFLIQYYNGEERAKGNILERFSAQQFPDLHSELNLSSLELGDSALYFCASSVAGESYEQYFGPGTRLTVT.

This clonotype was seen many times. V usage is TRBV4-3 and J usage is TRBJ2-3, with TRBD2 matching over 9 bases. V lost 4 bases and J lost 6; bases outside the gene matches: 5. Germline V gene lookup returns CDR1 LGHNA and CDR2 YSLEER. This CDR3 region has 14 residues. The CDR3 nucleotides read TGCGCCAGCAGCCGCGGTAGCGGGAGTGATACGCAGTATTTT. Its translation: CASSRGSGSDTQYF.

CDR3 coding DNA: TGTGCCAGCAGCCAAGATCCTGGTTTGGAGTTCGTCGGGGAGCTGTTTTTT. The encoded protein is CASSQDPGLEFVGELFF. The chain combines TRBV4-2 with TRBJ2-2, with D hard to call. Trimming left V 0 bases short and J 7 bases short, with 18 bases between. Germline V gene lookup returns CDR1 LGHNA and CDR2 YNFKEQ. This CDR3 contains 17 residues.

This clonotype was observed a single time. J is TRBJ2-7 and V is TRBV5-1, with D perhaps TRBD1 (6 bases). This CDR3 has 13 residues. Looked up from germline, CDR1 is SGHRS and CDR2 is YFSETQ. Trimming cost V 1 base and J 3 bases, with 8 bases left between them. The CDR3 DNA reads as TGCGCCAGCAGCTTGACAGGGAACTACGAGCAGTACTTC. It yields the protein CASSLTGNYEQYF. Full variable domain (outside the CDR3, taken from reference TRBV5-1 and TRBJ2-7): KAGVTQTPRYLIKTRGQQVTLSCSPISGHRSVSWYQQTPGQGLQFLFEYFSETQRNKGNFPGRFSGRQFSNSRSEMNVSTLELGDSALYLCASSLTGNYEQYFGPGTRLTVT.